Below are 24 T cell receptor beta chains sequenced from a single sample in a study of OX40 agonist ivuxolimab in advanced cancers. Method: immunoSEQ multiplex PCR; TCRdb's copy keeps in-frame clones and lacks some. The data contain over 25,000 clones, around 79% of them singletons. This sample comprised CD4+ or CD8+ T cells sorted from blood, obtained in a trial of the OX40 agonist ivuxolimab. The receptors here all came from an adult with an advanced solid tumor such as melanoma, head and neck, liver or kidney cancer.

This clone occurred a few times. This sequence joins TRBV7-9 and TRBJ2-5; 8 nucleotides agree with TRBD1. Germline trimming cut 5 bases from V and 0 bases from J; bases unmatched to any gene: 14. Germline values: CDR1 SEHNR, CDR2 FQNEAQ (reference sequence). The CDR3 sequence is 18 residues long. The CDR3 nucleotides read TGTGCCAGCAGCCCGGACAGGGACGTACTAAGAAACCAAGAGACCCAGTACTTC. This encodes CASSPDRDVLRNQETQYF.

The chain carries TRBV30 and TRBJ1-5; TRBD1 agrees at 7 bases. With V trimmed by 5 bases and J by 3 bases, 4 bases remained unmatched. Germline V gives CDR1 GTSNPN, CDR2 SVGIG (reference sequence). The CDR3 extends over 13 amino acids. The CDR3 is CAWRDSANQPQHF. As DNA, the CDR3 is TGTGCCTGGCGGGACAGCGCCAATCAGCCCCAGCATTTT.

V usage is TRBV9 and J usage is TRBJ1-6, with a possible D match to TRBD1 (5 bases). Trimming pared 3 bases from V and 7 bases from J, leaving 11 bases between. CDR1 and CDR2 (germline): SGDLS, YYNGEE. The CDR3 totals 14 residues. CDR3 sequence reads: CASSGGPGNSPLHF. CDR3 in DNA: TGTGCCAGCAGCGGGGGCCCCGGGAATTCACCCCTCCACTTT.

This clone has more than one count but fewer than ten. V gene TRBV5-1 combines with J gene TRBJ1-2; 7 bases line up with TRBD1. The CDR3 runs to 14 residues. Germline values: CDR1 SGHRS, CDR2 YFSETQ. V dropped 5 bases and J dropped 7; count of bases not matched to a gene: 11. The CDR3 DNA is TGCGCCAGCAGATACGACAGGGCTCCTGTTGGCTACACCTTC. Amino acids: CASRYDRAPVGYTF.

The rearrangement joins TRBV5-6 to TRBJ1-5; TRBD1 matches at 7 bases. CDR3 size: 14 residues. Germline V gene lookup returns CDR1 SGHDT and CDR2 YYEEEE. The trim removed 0 bases at V and 5 bases at J, leaving 2 bases unmatched. The DNA of the CDR3 is TGTGCCAGCAGCTTGGGACAGGGCTATCAGCCCCAGCATTTT. Its translation: CASSLGQGYQPQHF.

The rearrangement uses TRBV11-2 and TRBJ2-7; D might be TRBD2 (7 bases). This CDR3 is built from 15 residues. Trimming stripped 4 bases from V and 4 bases from J, with 17 bases between. Germline-derived CDR1 and CDR2 are SGHAT and FQNNGV. CDR3 residues: CASSSHFRGAYEQYF. CDR3 nucleotide sequence: TGTGCCAGCAGCTCGCATTTTCGGGGGGCTTACGAGCAGTACTTC.

V and J are TRBV30 and TRBJ2-7; D might be TRBD1 (6 bases). Germline V lookup: CDR1 GTSNPN, CDR2 SVGIG (reference sequence). The ends were cut back, 0 bases at V and 3 bases at J, with 12 bases in the middle. This CDR3 has 14 residues. Here the CDR3 DNA reads TGTGCCTGGAGTGTCACAGGGCTCCTCTACGAGCAGTACTTC. Translation: CAWSVTGLLYEQYF.

The chain employs TRBV20-1 and TRBJ2-3; D remains ambiguous. The CDR3 is 11 amino acids. With 7 bases removed from V and 4 bases from J, the gap between germline ends came to 9 bases. Germline values: CDR1 DFQATT, CDR2 SNEGSKA (reference sequence). CDR3 DNA sequence: TGCAGTGTCCACAACTCAGATACGCAGTATTTT. This codes for CSVHNSDTQYF.

The chain employs TRBV2 and TRBJ2-2, with D unresolved. The V end lost 0 bases, the J end lost 7 bases, and 15 bases lay between the germline ends. The germline gives CDR1 SNHLY, CDR2 FYNNEI. CDR3 size: 16 residues. The CDR3 reads CASSEAETEMGGELFF. The CDR3 nucleotides are TGTGCCAGCAGTGAAGCTGAAACTGAGATGGGCGGGGAGCTGTTTTTT.

This sequence joins TRBV6-5 and TRBJ2-7, with a tentative D call TRBD1 (6 bases). Trimming removed 4 bases at V and 3 bases at J, with 7 bases between. This CDR3 comprises 12 residues. Germline CDR1 MNHEY, CDR2 SVGAGI. Here the CDR3 reads CASSSGDYEQYF. The CDR3 DNA is TGTGCCAGCAGTTCAGGGGACTACGAGCAGTACTTC.

The chain recombines TRBV4-1 with TRBJ2-1; TRBD2 aligns across 11 bases. Germline CDR1 is MGHRA and CDR2 is YSYEKL. V gave up 1 base and J gave up 5 bases; unmatched junction bases: 10. The length of the CDR3 is 18 residues. CDR3 loop: CASSQVLLAGGPNNEQFF. CDR3 nucleotides: TGCGCCAGCAGCCAAGTTTTATTAGCGGGGGGGCCGAACAATGAGCAGTTCTTC.

The chain has TRBV6-6 and TRBJ1-4, with D possibly matching TRBD1 (5 bases). The CDR3 extends over 15 amino acids. Deletions cut 4 bases from V and 3 bases from J, with 12 bases between. CDR1 is MNHNY, CDR2 SVGAGI, per germline (reference sequence). CDR3: CASSSPGLPNEKLFF. The CDR3 region has the DNA TGTGCCAGCAGTTCGCCAGGGCTTCCTAATGAAAAACTGTTTTTT.

The V call is TRBV11-2, the J call TRBJ2-7; D may be TRBD2 (5 bases). The CDR3 is made up of 10 amino acids. In germline, CDR1 is SGHAT, CDR2 FQNNGV. V lost 4 bases and J 7 bases, leaving 5 bases between the germline ends. CDR3 residues: CASSSGEQYF. CDR3 in DNA: TGTGCCAGCAGCTCGGGGGAGCAGTACTTC.

The chain carries TRBV27 and TRBJ2-2; tentatively, D is TRBD1 (6 bases). The V end was cut by 5 bases, the J end by 4 bases, with 17 bases between. Germline CDR1 reads MNHEY; CDR2 reads SMNVEV (reference sequence). CDR3 size: 16 residues. CDR3 bases: TGTGCCAGCAGTGTGCGAGGGGGTGCGGGCACCGGGGAGCTGTTTTTT. It translates to CASSVRGGAGTGELFF.

The J gene is TRBJ2-7, the V gene TRBV9, with a tentative D call TRBD2 (5 bases). The CDR3 has 14 amino acids. Germline V gives CDR1 SGDLS, CDR2 YYNGEE. V was trimmed by 0 bases and J by 2 bases, leaving 9 bases between them. The CDR3 bases are TGTGCCAGCAGCGTAGCTCCGGGAACCTACGAGCAGTACTTC. Protein sequence: CASSVAPGTYEQYF.

The gene calls are TRBV27 and TRBJ1-1, with a possible D match to TRBD1 (5 bases). Germline-derived CDR1 and CDR2 are MNHEY and SMNVEV (reference sequence). Trimming left V 0 bases short and J 4 bases short, with 18 bases between. The CDR3 sequence is 17 residues long. CDR3 amino acids: CASSLSGRGRLGTEAFF. CDR3 DNA: TGTGCCAGCAGTTTATCGGGGCGGGGCAGGCTAGGCACTGAAGCTTTCTTT.

This clone was detected a few times. The chain employs TRBV13 and TRBJ1-5; possibly TRBD1 for D (5 bases). Deletions cut 3 bases from V and 3 bases from J, with 12 bases between. The CDR3 has 15 amino acids. Germline assignment: CDR1 PRHDT and CDR2 FYEKMQ (reference sequence). The CDR3 reads CASSFWGSYNQPQHF. The CDR3, as DNA: TGTGCCAGCAGCTTTTGGGGCTCCTACAATCAGCCCCAGCATTTT.

The V call is TRBV30, the J call TRBJ2-7; the D is unclear. The length of the CDR3 is 13 residues. V lost 2 bases to trimming and J lost 0 bases, with 8 bases between them. Germline CDR1 and CDR2: GTSNPN and SVGIG (reference sequence). CDR3 in DNA: TGTGCCTGGAGTTTGATCCCCTCCTACGAGCAGTACTTC. Protein sequence: CAWSLIPSYEQYF.

A single count supports this clone. This chain joins TRBV4-1 and TRBJ1-5, with 8 bases that match TRBD1. This CDR3 is built from 15 residues. CDR1 and CDR2 from the germline V gene are MGHRA and YSYEKL. The ends lost 2 bases at V and 1 base at J; junction bases unmatched: 1. CDR3 DNA: TGCGCCAGCAGCCAATGGACAGGGAGCAATCAGCCCCAGCATTTT. Its translation is CASSQWTGSNQPQHF.

The chain has TRBV9 and TRBJ2-3, with D possibly being TRBD2 (5 bases). Germline V gene sequence: CDR1 SGDLS, CDR2 YYNGEE. V lost 0 bases, J lost 3 bases, and 11 bases lay in between. The CDR3 spans 15 residues. As DNA, the CDR3 is TGTGCCAGCAGCGTAGCGGGAAGTCTTACAGATACGCAGTATTTT. Encoded protein: CASSVAGSLTDTQYF.

The V gene is TRBV28, the J gene TRBJ2-7; D not certain. The CDR3 spans 14 residues. Germline CDR1 MDHEN, CDR2 SYDVKM. Trimming removed 2 bases from V and 0 bases from J, with 8 bases in between. CDR3 sequence: CASSLVQSSYEQYF. The CDR3 DNA sequence: TGTGCCAGCAGTTTAGTACAGAGCTCCTACGAGCAGTACTTC.

The chain couples TRBV5-6 to TRBJ2-6; 7 bases are a match to TRBD1. Germline assignment: CDR1 SGHDT and CDR2 YYEEEE. CDR3 length: 19 amino acids. Germline trimming cut 1 base from V and 0 bases from J; bases unmatched to any gene: 10. CDR3 bases: TGTGCCAGCAGCTTGATCGGGACAGCAAGTCACTCTGGGGCCAACGTCCTGACTTTC. This sequence encodes CASSLIGTASHSGANVLTF.

This chain uses TRBV4-1 with TRBJ2-5; TRBD2 matches at 14 bases. The CDR3 consists of 17 residues. CDR1 and CDR2 (germline): MGHRA, YSYEKL. After removal of 5 bases from V and 4 bases from J, the junction contained 9 bases not matched to a gene. The CDR3 loop is CASSTRLAGGLAETQYF. The CDR3, as DNA: TGCGCCAGCAGCACCCGACTAGCGGGAGGGTTGGCAGAGACCCAGTACTTC.

This chain joins TRBV4-2 and TRBJ2-5; 9 positions match TRBD1. The germline gives CDR1 LGHNA, CDR2 YNFKEQ. V dropped 1 base and J dropped 4; count of bases not matched to a gene: 4. CDR3 length: 15 residues. CDR3 sequence reads: CASSQVDRGGETQYF. CDR3 nucleotides: TGTGCCAGCAGCCAAGTCGACAGGGGGGGAGAGACCCAGTACTTC.